Here is one T cell receptor (beta chain) with its context. This clonotype was recorded a few times. No cognate antigen has been identified for it. Base-call qualities are not available, and no considerably larger clone is one nucleotide away. All donors were healthy Caucasians. The twin cohort consisted of three pairs of female monozygotic twins, all aged roughly 18 to 29 years. Peripheral blood mononuclear cells were used as the source from which RNA for TCR libraries was isolated. The data were taken from a study of identical twins listed by TCRdb under 2016. As for the study more broadly: TCR alpha and beta repertoires from monozygotic twins, unrelated adults of various ages and cord blood were deep-sequenced to test whether fetal clonotypes persist. To rule out contamination, the twin experiments were replicated at different times with different library preparation protocols. Overall study outcomes, separate from this receptor: In monozygotic twins, recombination models systematically underestimated out-of-frame TCR alpha sharing, but the models matched the sharing seen between unrelated individuals. Compared with coincidental sharing between unrelated individuals, out-of-frame TCR alpha sequences shared between twins showed an excess of sequences with low generation probability. Because the same donors could not be followed over many years, conclusions were based on cross-sectional statistical analysis. In beta out-of-frame sequences, excess twin sharing was weaker, because having fewer shared sequences lowered the signal-to-noise ratio. Invariant T cells such as MAIT and iNKT could partly confound zero-insertion analyses, though diverse VJ usage argued against this for most clonotypes. Fewer insertions were carried by abundant cord blood beta clonotypes; a weaker similar trend was observed in young adult naive repertoires, while no such trend was observed in memory repertoires.

Trimming costs V 11 bases and J 4 bases, and their ends lie 15 bases apart. The CDR3 runs 13 residues from the cysteine to the phenylalanine. Only the CDR3 region is kept as DNA, spanning 39 bases read in frame from base 1. Receptor libraries were prepared by 5' RACE. TCRdb records Illumina HiSeq 2000 as the sequencer. Template switching added a universal primer binding site, and the final cDNA carried a unique molecular identifier that allowed TCR cDNA molecules to be counted accurately. First-strand cDNA for TCR alpha and beta chains was synthesized from specific primers in the conserved constant-segment region. To control for contamination, each cDNA library was double barcoded with a SMART-Mk sample barcode plus Illumina barcodes. Two successive PCR steps introduced TruSeq adapter sequences along with Illumina sample barcodes. The TCR alpha and beta cDNA libraries were sequenced on the Illumina HiSeq platform using custom primers. Per the original workflow: MiGEC processed the raw reads to extract unique molecular identifiers, while MiXCR was used to determine the CDR3 positions. Recombination models were inferred per individual with the repgenHMM and IGoR tools using an EM algorithm. Shared clonotype analysis was performed with the tcR package in R, normalizing sharing by the product of cloneset sizes. To study raw recombination without the effects of thymic and clonal selection, out-of-frame nonproductive sequences were analyzed. TCRdb trimmed public reads at Q25 via fastp, called clones via MiXCR and kept in-frame beta chains. Rows matching on CDR3 protein sequence are summarized as one entry with the most common DNA and genes. These V and J calls are TCRdb output, not the study's own analysis. This sample holds some 790,000 distinct CDR3 sequences; roughly 20% were observed only once. The ten largest clonotypes hold roughly 14% of the sample.

These sequences were also reported in another study, on T cells expressing NK-cell markers. As that second study puts it: In sorted CD3+CD56+NKG2C+, CD3+CD56+NKG2C- and CD3+CD56-NKG2C+ T-cell subsets from several donors, TCR beta-chain repertoires were profiled. Among the eight sequenced donors, seven were HCMV-seropositive and one was HCMV-seronegative. In several experiments an anti-gammadeltaTCR antibody was added to restrict sorting to alphabetaTCR-expressing T cells. For five or six donors, the dominant CD3+CD56+NKG2C+ clonotypes were among the top 10 CD8+ clonotypes and accounted for about 1.0-7.5% of CD8+ T cells. Those dominant clonotypes were again the most abundant among CD3+CD56-NKG2C+ cells in a handful of donors, at about 28.3-65%. It remained unclear whether the expanded NKG2C-expressing T cell clones were specific for HCMV antigens. Randomly selected healthy volunteers, three men and five women, were used as the eight sequenced donors. HCMV-specific IgG was detected in serum with a commercial ELISA kit to determine HCMV serostatus. For about 6 donors, bulk peripheral blood T-cell repertoires were additionally sequenced from unsorted PBMC. MIGEC was used to demultiplex reads and group reads by UMI, and MiTCR was used to assemble and quantify clonotypes. Only TCR cDNA sequences supported by at least two reads were kept to exclude erroneous sequences. Downstream repertoire analysis used the tcR package, and clonotypes were matched across fractions by CDR3 nucleotide sequence plus V segment. VDJmatch was used to annotate antigen specificity against VDJdb, with one amino acid substitution in CDR3 allowed.

The V and J segments used are TRBV12-3 or TRBV12-4 and TRBJ2-1; the D gene cannot be resolved reliably. Sequencing was carried out using PBMCs. The receptor comes from a young woman in good health. The CDR3 protein is CASLSSTYNEQFF. The DNA sequence is TGTGCCTCTCTTTCCTCGACTTACAATGAGCAGTTCTTC.